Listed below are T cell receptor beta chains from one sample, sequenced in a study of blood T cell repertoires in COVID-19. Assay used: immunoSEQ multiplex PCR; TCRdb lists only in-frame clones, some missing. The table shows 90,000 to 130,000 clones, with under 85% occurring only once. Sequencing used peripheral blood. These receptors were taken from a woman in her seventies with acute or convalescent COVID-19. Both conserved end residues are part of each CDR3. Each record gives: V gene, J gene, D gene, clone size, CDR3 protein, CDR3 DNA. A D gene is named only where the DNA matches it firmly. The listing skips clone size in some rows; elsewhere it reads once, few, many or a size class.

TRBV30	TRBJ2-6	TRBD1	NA	CAWRAKGAPGGANVLTF	TGTGCCTGGAGGGCGAAGGGGGCGCCCGGTGGGGCCAACGTCCTGACTTTC
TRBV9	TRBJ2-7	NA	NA	CASSGGWGPYVEQYF	TGTGCCAGCAGCGGAGGGTGGGGTCCCTACGTCGAGCAGTACTTC
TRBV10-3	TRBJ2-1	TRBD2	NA	CATQAGTSSSHEQFF	TGTGCCACCCAGGCCGGGACTAGTTCCTCCCATGAGCAGTTCTTC
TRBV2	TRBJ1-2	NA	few	CASSEEQGPNYGYTF	TGTGCCAGCAGTGAAGAGCAGGGTCCTAACTATGGCTACACCTTC
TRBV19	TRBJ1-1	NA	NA	CASTGEGTEAFF	TGTGCCAGTACAGGGGAGGGCACTGAAGCTTTCTTT
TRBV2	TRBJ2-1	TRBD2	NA	CASKTPPSGGGNEQFF	TGTGCCAGCAAGACGCCCCCTAGCGGGGGGGGCAATGAGCAGTTCTTC
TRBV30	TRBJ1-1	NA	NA	CAWSAWNTEAFF	TGTGCCTGGAGTGCCTGGAACACTGAAGCTTTCTTT
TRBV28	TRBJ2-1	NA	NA	CASSFSSRDTFSYNEQFF	TGTGCCAGCAGTTTCTCTTCTCGCGACACTTTCTCCTACAATGAGCAGTTCTTC
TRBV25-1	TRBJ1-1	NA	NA	CASRHQPDTEAFF	TGTGCCAGCAGGCATCAACCGGACACTGAAGCTTTCTTT
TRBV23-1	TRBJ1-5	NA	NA	CARVRGGGFYSNQPQHF	TGCGCCAGGGTACGGGGCGGGGGCTTTTATAGCAATCAGCCCCAGCATTTT
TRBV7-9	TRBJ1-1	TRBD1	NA	CASRTGGTEAFF	TGTGCCAGCAGGACAGGGGGAACTGAAGCTTTCTTT
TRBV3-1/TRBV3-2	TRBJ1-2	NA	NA	CASSQGVPRYGYTF	TGTGCCAGCAGCCAAGGCGTACCGCGGTATGGCTACACCTTC
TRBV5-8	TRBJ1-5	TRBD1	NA	CASSSRQGTWSSNQPQHF	TGTGCCAGCAGCTCCAGACAGGGAACATGGAGCAGCAATCAGCCCCAGCATTTT